This T cell receptor beta chain appears in the sequencing data of a study of blood T cells in healthy people across ages. Notes on the study in general: In long-lived donors, naive CD4+ cell counts and diversity exceeded those of aged donors.

Sample-barcoded 5' priming and a J-beta primer mix drove a second PCR of 7 to 11 cycles. Via MiXCR, TCRdb re-called the 5' RACE reads, giving one row per CDR3 protein. The sample consists of around 800,000 distinct CDR3 sequences, 25% to 30% of them appearing once. V was shortened by 8 bases and J by 0 bases, with 24 bases between the two germline ends. The length of the CDR3 is 18 residues. The germline V gene encodes CDR1 KGHSH and CDR2 LQKENI. This clonotype was recorded only once. Its antigen remains unidentified. The same specimen was also included in a second study, on T cells of mothers and their children.

The specimen sequenced was blood. The clonotype comes from a boy between 10 and 17 years old in good health. The chain recombines TRBV18 with TRBJ2-3; TRBD2 might be the D (7 bases). CDR3 sequence reads: CASPWRGGGPPSTDTQYF. DNA of the CDR3: TGTGCCAGCCCCTGGAGAGGCGGGGGCCCCCCTAGCACAGATACGCAGTATTTT. Combining the CDR3 with reference TRBV18 and TRBJ2-3 gives the whole variable domain NAGVMQNPRHLVRRRGQEARLRCSPMKGHSHVYWYRQLPEEGLKFMVYLQKENIIDESGMPKERFSAEFPKEGPSILRIQQVVRGDSAAYFCASPWRGGGPPSTDTQYFGPGTRLTVL.